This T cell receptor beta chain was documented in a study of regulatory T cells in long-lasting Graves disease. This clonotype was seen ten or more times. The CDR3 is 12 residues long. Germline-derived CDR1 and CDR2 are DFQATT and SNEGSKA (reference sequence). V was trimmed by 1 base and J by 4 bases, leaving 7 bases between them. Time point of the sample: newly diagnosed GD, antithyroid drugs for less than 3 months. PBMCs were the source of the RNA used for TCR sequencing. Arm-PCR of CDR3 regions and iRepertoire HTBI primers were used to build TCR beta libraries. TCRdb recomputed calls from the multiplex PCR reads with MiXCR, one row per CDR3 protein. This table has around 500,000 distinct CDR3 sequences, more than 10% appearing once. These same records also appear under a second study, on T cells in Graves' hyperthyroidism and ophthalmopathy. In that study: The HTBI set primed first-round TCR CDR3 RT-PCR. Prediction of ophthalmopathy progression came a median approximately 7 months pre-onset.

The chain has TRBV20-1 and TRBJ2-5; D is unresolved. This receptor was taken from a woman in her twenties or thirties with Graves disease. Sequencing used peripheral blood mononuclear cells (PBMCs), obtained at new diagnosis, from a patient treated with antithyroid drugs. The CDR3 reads CSARVAGETQYF. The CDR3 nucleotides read TGCAGTGCTAGAGTAGCTGGAGAGACCCAGTACTTC.